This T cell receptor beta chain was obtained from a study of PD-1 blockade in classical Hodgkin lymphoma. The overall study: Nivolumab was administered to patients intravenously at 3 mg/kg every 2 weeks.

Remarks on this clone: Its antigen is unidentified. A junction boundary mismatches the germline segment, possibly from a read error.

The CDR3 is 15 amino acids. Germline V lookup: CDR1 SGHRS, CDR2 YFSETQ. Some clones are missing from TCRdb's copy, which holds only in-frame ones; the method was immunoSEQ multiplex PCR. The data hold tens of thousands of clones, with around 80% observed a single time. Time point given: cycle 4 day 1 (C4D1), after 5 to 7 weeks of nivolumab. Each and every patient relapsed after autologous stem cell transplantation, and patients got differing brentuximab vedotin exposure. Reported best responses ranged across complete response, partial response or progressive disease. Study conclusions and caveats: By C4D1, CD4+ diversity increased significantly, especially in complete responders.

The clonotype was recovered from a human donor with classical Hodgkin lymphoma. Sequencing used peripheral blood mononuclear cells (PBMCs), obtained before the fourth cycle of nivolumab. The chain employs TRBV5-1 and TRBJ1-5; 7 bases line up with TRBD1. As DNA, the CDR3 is TGTGCCAGCAGCTTGACCAGGGGGGGCAATCAGCCCCAGCATTTT. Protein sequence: CASSLTRGGNQPQHF.